This TCR beta chain was recorded in a study of regulatory T cells in long-lasting Graves disease (dated by TCRdb to the early 2020s). Turning to the overall study: Persistent Graves' disease was defined as persistently positive TSH receptor autoantibodies together with antithyroid drug treatment for over 5 years. Peripheral blood TCR sequencing and RNA sequencing compared persistent Graves' disease patients with newly diagnosed Graves' disease patients. The study was registered as a clinical trial and conducted in China. A total of about 33 samples underwent TCR sequencing: about 13 from persistent and approximately 20 from newly diagnosed Graves' disease patients. Antithyroid drugs had been taken for approximately 9.7 years on average by persistent Graves' disease patients in the clinical cohort. Study-wide conclusions, independent of this receptor: More public clonotypes were shared among persistent patients (under 3,000) than among newly diagnosed patients (over 900). Sequencing and analysis were limited to the TCR beta chain. Persistent Graves' disease patients showed lower TCR Shannon entropy and fewer highly expanded clones than newly diagnosed patients, suggesting clonal expansion. Peripheral blood alone was examined, since thyroid tissue, which constituted the primary lesion, could not be accessed. The small sample size was acknowledged by the authors as a limitation that may reduce accuracy. Persistent disease showed preferential use of TRBV28, TRBJ1-2 and TRBJ2-5, whereas newly diagnosed disease favored TRBV20-1 and TRBJ2-1.

Libraries were constructed by multiplex PCR. The reads were generated on an Illumina HiSeq 4000. TCR beta libraries were built with iRepertoire HTBI primers and Arm-PCR amplification of CDR3 regions. PCR products were gel purified before sequencing. In the source study's methods: Gene usage analysis of CDR3 amino acid clonotypes used the approximately 62 TRBV and approximately 13 TRBJ segments found across samples. Filtered high-quality paired reads were merged into contigs using COPE and FqMerger. BLAST was used to align contigs to IMGT TRBV, TRBD and TRBJ reference genes, with CDR3 defined following IMGT. Any clonotype with a frequency above 0.1% was classified as a highly expanded clone. Shannon entropy was used to measure repertoire diversity, and the Gini coefficient was used to measure V-J evenness. A clonotype found in more than one individual was treated as public. TCRdb ran its own pipeline on the public reads, namely fastp trimming at Q25 and MiXCR clone calling, and kept in-frame beta chains. CDR3 protein sequences are deduplicated, and each keeps its most common genes and DNA. It is TCRdb's table, rather than the study itself, that gives the V and J calls and clone size. The sample yields 400,000 or so distinct CDR3 sequences; around 20% were counted once. The ten largest clonotypes hold less than 25% of the sample.

For this clonotype: Its target antigen remains unknown. No quality values exist for individual bases; no much larger clone is one base distant.

The CDR1 and CDR2 encoded by the germline V gene are MNHNS and SASEGT. The cysteine opens and the phenylalanine closes a CDR3 of 15 amino acids. The sequence is cut down to CDR3 DNA, 45 bases in frame from base 1. Germline trimming: 6 bases from V, 2 bases from J; junction bases outside gene matches: 5. The time point label of this sample denotes: persistent/refractory GD, antithyroid drugs over 5 years with positive TRAb. RNA was extracted from PBMCs in TRIzol for both TCR sequencing and RNA sequencing. The diagnosis of Graves' disease was made according to American Thyroid Association guidelines. The patients came from an endocrinology department in Xi'an, China. Each patient gave approximately 10 milliliters of peripheral blood, collected in an EDTA anticoagulant tube. Ficoll Paque Plus density gradient separation was used to isolate PBMCs, and no further T cell sorting was performed. An Agilent 2100 Bioanalyzer and agarose gel were used to assess RNA quality, and a NanoDrop 2000 was used to measure RNA concentration.

This clonotype originated in a female donor with Graves disease. Here the chain combines TRBV6-1 and TRBJ2-2; TRBD1 matches 8 bases in the middle. The sample in question was peripheral blood mononuclear cells (PBMCs), obtained when the disease was refractory, from a patient treated with antithyroid drugs. The CDR3 protein: CASRDGQGNTGELFF. In nucleotide form, the sequence is TGTGCCAGCAGGGACGGACAGGGTAACACCGGGGAGCTGTTTTTT.